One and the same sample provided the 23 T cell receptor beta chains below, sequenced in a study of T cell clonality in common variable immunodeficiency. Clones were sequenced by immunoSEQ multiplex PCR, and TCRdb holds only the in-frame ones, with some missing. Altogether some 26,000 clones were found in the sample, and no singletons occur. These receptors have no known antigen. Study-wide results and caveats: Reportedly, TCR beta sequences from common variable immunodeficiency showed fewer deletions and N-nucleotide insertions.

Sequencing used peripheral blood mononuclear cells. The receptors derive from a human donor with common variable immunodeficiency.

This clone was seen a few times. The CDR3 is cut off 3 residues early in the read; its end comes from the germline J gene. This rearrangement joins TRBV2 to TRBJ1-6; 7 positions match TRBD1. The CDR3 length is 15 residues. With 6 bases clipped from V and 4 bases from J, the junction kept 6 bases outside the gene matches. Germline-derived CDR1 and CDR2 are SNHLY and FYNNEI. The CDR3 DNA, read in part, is TGTGCCAGCAGGGGACAGTTCTCGTATAATTCACCC. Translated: CASRGQFSYNSP. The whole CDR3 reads CASRGQFSYNSPLHF.

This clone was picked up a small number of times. CDR3: CASSAGLAGGHEQYF. The sequenced CDR3 bases are TGTGCCAGCAGCGCGGGACTAGCGGGAGGGCACGAG. V is TRBV7-2 and J is TRBJ2-7, with 16 bases lining up with TRBD2. The read gets to within 3 residues of the CDR3 end, and the germline J gene fills in the rest. J gave up 5 bases and V 5 bases, and 3 bases lay outside the gene matches. Germline CDR1 and CDR2: SGHTA and FQGNSA. The CDR3 covers 15 residues.

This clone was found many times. CDR3 bases read: TGTGCCAGCTCACCTGTCTCTAGGAGGTTGAAAGAAAAA. It encodes CASSPVSRRLKEK. The CDR3 as a whole reads CASSPVSRRLKEKLFF. The rearrangement uses TRBV18 and TRBJ1-4, with D uncertain. The sequence runs out 3 residues before the end of the CDR3; the remainder is reconstructed from the germline J gene. The ends were cut back, 3 bases at V and 8 bases at J, with 19 bases in the middle. The CDR3 spans 16 residues. Germline assignment: CDR1 KGHSH and CDR2 LQKENI.

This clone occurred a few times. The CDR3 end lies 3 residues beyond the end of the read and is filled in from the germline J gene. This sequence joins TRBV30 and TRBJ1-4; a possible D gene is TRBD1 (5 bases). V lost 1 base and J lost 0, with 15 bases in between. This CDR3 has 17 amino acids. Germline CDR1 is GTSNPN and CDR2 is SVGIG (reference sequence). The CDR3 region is CAWSARRGWATNEKLFF. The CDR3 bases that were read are TGTGCCTGGAGTGCCCGGAGGGGCTGGGCAACTAATGAAAAA.

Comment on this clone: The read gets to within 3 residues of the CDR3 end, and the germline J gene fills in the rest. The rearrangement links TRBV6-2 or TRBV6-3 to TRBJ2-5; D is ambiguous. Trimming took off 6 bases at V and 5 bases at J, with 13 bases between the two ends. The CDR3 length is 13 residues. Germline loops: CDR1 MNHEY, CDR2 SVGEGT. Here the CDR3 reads CASRSPEGETQYF. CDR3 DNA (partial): TGTGCCAGCAGATCCCCAGAAGGCGAGACC.

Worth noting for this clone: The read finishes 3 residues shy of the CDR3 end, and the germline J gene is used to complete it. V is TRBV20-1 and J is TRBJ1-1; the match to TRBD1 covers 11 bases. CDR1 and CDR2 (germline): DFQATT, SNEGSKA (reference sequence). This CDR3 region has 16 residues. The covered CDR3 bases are TGCAGTGCTAGAGATCCCAGGACAGGGGGCCTAGGAGTG. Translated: CSARDPRTGGLGV. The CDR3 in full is CSARDPRTGGLGVAFF.

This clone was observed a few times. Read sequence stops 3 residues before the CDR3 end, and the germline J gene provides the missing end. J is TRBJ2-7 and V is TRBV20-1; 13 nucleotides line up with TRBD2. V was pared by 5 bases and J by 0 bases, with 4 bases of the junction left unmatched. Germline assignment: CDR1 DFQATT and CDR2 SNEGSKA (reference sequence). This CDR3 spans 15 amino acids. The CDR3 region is CSAQTSGGLSYEQYF. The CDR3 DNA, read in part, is TGCAGTGCTCAGACTAGCGGGGGGCTCTCCTACGAG.

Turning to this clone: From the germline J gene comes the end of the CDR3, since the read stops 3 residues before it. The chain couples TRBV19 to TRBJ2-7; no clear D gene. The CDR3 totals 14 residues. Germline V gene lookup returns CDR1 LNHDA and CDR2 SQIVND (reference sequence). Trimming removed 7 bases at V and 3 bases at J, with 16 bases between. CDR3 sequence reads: CASNRRSGYYEQYF. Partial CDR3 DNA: TGTGCCAGTAATAGACGTTCAGGATACTACGAG.

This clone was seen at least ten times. CDR3 bases read: TGCAGTGCTTACGGACAGAGGTGGTATGAG. It yields the protein CSAYGQRWYE. From start to end, the CDR3 is CSAYGQRWYEQFF. The V call is TRBV20-1, the J call TRBJ2-1; possibly TRBD1 for D (6 bases). Read sequence stops 3 residues before the CDR3 end, and the germline J gene provides the missing end. Germline CDR1 DFQATT, CDR2 SNEGSKA (reference sequence). The CDR3 loop spans 13 amino acids. The ends were cut back, 5 bases at V and 8 bases at J, with 16 bases in the middle.

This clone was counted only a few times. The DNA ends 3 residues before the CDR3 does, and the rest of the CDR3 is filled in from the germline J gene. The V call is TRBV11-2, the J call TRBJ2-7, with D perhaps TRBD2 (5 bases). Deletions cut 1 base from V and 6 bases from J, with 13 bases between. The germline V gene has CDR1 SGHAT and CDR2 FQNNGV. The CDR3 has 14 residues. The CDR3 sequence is CASSLAGVAGEQYF. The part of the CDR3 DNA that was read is TGTGCCAGCAGCTTAGCTGGGGTGGCGGGCGAG.

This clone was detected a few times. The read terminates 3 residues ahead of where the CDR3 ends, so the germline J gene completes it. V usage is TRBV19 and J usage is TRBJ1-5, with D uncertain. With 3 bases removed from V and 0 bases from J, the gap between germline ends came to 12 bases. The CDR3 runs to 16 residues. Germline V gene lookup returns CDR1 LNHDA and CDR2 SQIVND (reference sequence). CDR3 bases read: TGTGCCAGTAGTATGGTGCGGCACCATAGCAATCAGCCC. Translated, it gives CASSMVRHHSNQP. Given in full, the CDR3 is CASSMVRHHSNQPQHF.

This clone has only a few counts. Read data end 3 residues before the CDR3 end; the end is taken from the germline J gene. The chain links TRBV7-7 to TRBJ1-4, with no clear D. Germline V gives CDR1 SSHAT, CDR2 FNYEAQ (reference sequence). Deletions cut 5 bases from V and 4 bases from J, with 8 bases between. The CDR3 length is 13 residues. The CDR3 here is CASSRSFNEKLFF. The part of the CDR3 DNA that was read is TGTGCCAGCAGCCGTTCTTTTAATGAAAAA. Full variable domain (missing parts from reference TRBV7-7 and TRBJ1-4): GAGVSQSPRYKVTKRGQDVTLRCDPISSHATLYWYQQALGQGPEFLTYFNYEAQPDKSGLPSDRFSAERPEGSISTLTIQRTEQRDSAMYRCASSRSFNEKLFFGSGTQLSVL.

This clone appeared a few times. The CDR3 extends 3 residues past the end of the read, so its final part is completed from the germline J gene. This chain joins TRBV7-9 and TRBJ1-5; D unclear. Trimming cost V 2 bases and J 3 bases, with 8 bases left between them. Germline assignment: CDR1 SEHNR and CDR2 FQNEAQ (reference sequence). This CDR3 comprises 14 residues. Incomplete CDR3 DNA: TGTGCCAGCAGCTTAAATCTTAACAATCAGCCC. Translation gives CASSLNLNNQP. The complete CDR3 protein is CASSLNLNNQPQHF. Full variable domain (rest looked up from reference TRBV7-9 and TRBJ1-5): DTGVSQNPRHKITKRGQNVTFRCDPISEHNRLYWYRQTLGQGPEFLTYFQNEAQLEKSRLLSDRFSAERPKGSFSTLEIQRTEQGDSAMYLCASSLNLNNQPQHFGDGTRLSIL.

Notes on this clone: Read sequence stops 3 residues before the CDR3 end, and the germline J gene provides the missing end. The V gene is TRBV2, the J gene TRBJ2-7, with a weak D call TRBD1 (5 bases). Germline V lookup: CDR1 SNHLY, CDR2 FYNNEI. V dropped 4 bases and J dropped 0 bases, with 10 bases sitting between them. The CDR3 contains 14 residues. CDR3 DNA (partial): TGTGCCAGCAGTGGGGGCAGCATCTCCTACGAG. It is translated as CASSGGSISYE. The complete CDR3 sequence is CASSGGSISYEQYF.

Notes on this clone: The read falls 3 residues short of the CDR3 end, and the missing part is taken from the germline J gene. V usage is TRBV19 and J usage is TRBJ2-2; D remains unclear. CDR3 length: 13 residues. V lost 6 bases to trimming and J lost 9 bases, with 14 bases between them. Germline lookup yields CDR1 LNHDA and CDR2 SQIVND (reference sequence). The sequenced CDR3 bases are TGTGCCAGTAGCTCGGCCCTGGGCCGGGAG. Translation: CASSSALGRE. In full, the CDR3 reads CASSSALGRELFF.

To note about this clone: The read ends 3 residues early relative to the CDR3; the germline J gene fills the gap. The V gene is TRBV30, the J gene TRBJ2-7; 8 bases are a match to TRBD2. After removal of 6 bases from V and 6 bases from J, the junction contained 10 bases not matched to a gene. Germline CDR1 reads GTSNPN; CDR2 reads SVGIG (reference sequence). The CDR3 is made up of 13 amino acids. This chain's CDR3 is CACTGLGPAEQYF. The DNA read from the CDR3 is TGTGCCTGTACGGGACTAGGACCAGCCGAG.

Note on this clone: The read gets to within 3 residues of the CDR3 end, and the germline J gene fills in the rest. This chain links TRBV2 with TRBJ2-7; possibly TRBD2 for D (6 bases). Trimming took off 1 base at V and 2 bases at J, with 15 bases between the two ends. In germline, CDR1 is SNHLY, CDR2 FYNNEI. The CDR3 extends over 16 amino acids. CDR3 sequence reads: CASSEDLTRRAYEQYF. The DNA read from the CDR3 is TGTGCCAGCAGTGAAGACCTCACAAGGAGGGCCTACGAG.

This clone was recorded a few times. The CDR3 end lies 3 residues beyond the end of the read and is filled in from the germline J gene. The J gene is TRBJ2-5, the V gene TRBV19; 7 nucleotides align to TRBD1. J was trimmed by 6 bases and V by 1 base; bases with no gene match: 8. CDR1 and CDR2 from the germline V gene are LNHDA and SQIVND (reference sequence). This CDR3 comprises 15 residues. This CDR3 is CASSIAGEGAKTQYF. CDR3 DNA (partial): TGTGCCAGTAGTATAGCGGGTGAGGGGGCGAAGACC.

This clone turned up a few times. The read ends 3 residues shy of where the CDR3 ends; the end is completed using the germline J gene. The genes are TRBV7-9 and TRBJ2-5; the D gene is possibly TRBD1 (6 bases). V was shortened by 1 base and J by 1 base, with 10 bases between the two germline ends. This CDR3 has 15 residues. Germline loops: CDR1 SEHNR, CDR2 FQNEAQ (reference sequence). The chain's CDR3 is CASSLDGTLQETQYF. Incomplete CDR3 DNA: TGTGCCAGCAGCTTAGACGGGACACTCCAAGAGACC.

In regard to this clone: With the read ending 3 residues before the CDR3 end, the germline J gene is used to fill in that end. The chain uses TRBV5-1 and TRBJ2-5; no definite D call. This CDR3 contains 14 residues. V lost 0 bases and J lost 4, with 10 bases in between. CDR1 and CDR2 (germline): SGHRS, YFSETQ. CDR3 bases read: TGCGCCAGCAGCTTGGACGGTATCCCAGAGACC. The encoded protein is CASSLDGIPET. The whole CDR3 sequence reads CASSLDGIPETQYF.

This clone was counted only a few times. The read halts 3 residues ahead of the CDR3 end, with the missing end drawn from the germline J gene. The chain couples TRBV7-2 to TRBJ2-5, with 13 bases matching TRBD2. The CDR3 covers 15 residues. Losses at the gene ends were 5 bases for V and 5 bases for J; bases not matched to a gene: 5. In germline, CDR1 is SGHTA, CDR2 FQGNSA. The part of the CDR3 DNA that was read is TGTGCCAGCAGCCTGGGACTAGCGGGAACGGAGACC. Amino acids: CASSLGLAGTET. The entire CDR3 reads CASSLGLAGTETQYF.

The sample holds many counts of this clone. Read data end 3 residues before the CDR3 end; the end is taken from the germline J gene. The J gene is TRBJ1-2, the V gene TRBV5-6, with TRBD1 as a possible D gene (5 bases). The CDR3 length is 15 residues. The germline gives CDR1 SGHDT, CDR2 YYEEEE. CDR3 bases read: TGTGCCAGCAGCCTGCCCCGGGACTCTGGGGGAGGC. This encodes CASSLPRDSGGG. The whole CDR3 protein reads CASSLPRDSGGGYTF.

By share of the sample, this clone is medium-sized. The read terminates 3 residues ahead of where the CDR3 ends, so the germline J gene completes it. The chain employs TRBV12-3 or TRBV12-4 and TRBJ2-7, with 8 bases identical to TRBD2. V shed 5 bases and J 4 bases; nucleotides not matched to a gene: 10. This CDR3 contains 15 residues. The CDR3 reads CASSPRAGGEYEQYF. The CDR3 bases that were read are TGTGCCAGCAGTCCAAGGGCGGGAGGCGAATACGAG.